This T cell receptor beta chain was recorded in a study of cytomegalovirus exposure and HLA in healthy donors. Study summary: Earlier findings included more than 95 million unique TCR beta sequences obtained from 150 million to 200 million T cells. HLA-typed donors were the source of 80 million to 90 million unique TCRs, which an early data release held.

CDR1 SGHKS and CDR2 YYEKEE come from the germline V gene (reference sequence). The V segment lost 7 bases and the J segment 2 bases; nucleotides outside the gene matches: 9. The CDR3 sequence is 14 residues long. The PCR employed 60 Vbeta primers together with 13 Jbeta primers. Sequencing was performed with immunoSEQ multiplex PCR; in TCRdb, only in-frame clones are kept and a portion is missing. This table has over 200,000 clones, around nine tenths appearing once. The chain recombines TRBV5-5 with TRBJ2-7; 7 positions match TRBD1. This TCR derives from a woman under 30 in good health and CMV-seronegative. Sequenced input: PBMCs. CDR3: CASWSGTVAYEQYF. The CDR3 nucleotides read TGTGCCAGCTGGTCCGGGACAGTAGCCTACGAGCAGTACTTC.